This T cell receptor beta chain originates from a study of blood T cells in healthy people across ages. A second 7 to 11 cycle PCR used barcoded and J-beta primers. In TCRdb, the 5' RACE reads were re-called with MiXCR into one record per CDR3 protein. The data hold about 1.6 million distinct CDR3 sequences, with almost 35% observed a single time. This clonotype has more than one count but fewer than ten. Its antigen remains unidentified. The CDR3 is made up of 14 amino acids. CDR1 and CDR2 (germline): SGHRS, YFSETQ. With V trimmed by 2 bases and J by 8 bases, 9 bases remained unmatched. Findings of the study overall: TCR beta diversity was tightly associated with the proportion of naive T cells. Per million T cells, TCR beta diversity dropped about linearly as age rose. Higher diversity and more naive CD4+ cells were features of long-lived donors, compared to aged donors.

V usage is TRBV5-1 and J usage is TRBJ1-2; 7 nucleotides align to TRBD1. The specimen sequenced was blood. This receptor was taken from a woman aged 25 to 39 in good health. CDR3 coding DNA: TGCGCCAGCAGCTTATCGGCAGGGGGTCTGGGCTACACCTTC. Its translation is CASSLSAGGLGYTF. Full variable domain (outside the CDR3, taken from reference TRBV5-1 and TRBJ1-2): KAGVTQTPRYLIKTRGQQVTLSCSPISGHRSVSWYQQTPGQGLQFLFEYFSETQRNKGNFPGRFSGRQFSNSRSEMNVSTLELGDSALYLCASSLSAGGLGYTFGSGTRLTVV.